These 18 T cell receptor beta chains were all obtained from the same sample, sequenced in a study of T cell responses to AZD1222 COVID-19 vaccine. TCRdb's copy holds only in-frame clones and misses some; the assay was immunoSEQ multiplex PCR. The sample yields under 250,000 clones, 93% seen once. Sequencing was performed on peripheral blood, taken on day 0 of MenACWY control vaccination. The receptors originated from an adult in good health.

V is TRBV7-2 and J is TRBJ2-3; 7 bases line up with TRBD1. Unmatched junction bases numbered 2, after V lost 7 bases and J lost 4 bases. Germline V CDR1 and CDR2: SGHTA, FQGNSA. The CDR3 is 12 residues long. CDR3 region: CASTTGADTQYF. CDR3 nucleotides: TGTGCCAGCACAACAGGGGCAGATACGCAGTATTTT.

V and J are TRBV29-1 and TRBJ2-3; 7 bases match TRBD2. The germline V gene encodes CDR1 SQVTM and CDR2 ANQGSEA. CDR3 size: 13 residues. Germline trimming cut 7 bases from V and 8 bases from J; bases unmatched to any gene: 12. In nucleotides, the CDR3 is TGCAGCGCCGGGACGGGGAGGGGTCGTACGCAGTATTTT. Amino acids: CSAGTGRGRTQYF.

The CDR3 sequence is CASSMRGIVRDQPQHF. Here the CDR3 DNA reads TGTGCCAGTAGTATGCGGGGAATAGTTCGCGATCAGCCCCAGCATTTT. The chain combines TRBV19 with TRBJ1-5; D not certain. Per germline, CDR1 LNHDA and CDR2 SQIVND (reference sequence). The V end lost 3 bases, the J end lost 5 bases, and 17 bases lay between the germline ends. The CDR3 has 16 amino acids.

The rearrangement links TRBV28 to TRBJ1-5; D is uncertain. The CDR3 spans 15 residues. V lost 5 bases and J lost 2, with 13 bases in between. Germline lookup yields CDR1 MDHEN and CDR2 SYDVKM. The CDR3: CASSPVLGGNQPQHF. The CDR3 DNA sequence: TGTGCCAGCAGTCCCGTACTAGGAGGCAATCAGCCCCAGCATTTT.

The rearrangement joins TRBV18 to TRBJ1-3; D is undetermined. The V end was cut by 3 bases, the J end by 1 base, with 16 bases between. The CDR3 covers 17 residues. Per the germline V gene, CDR1 is KGHSH and CDR2 is LQKENI. CDR3 bases: TGTGCCAGCTCACCGCTTCCGGGCCCAGAGTCTGGAAACACCATATATTTT. It encodes CASSPLPGPESGNTIYF.

This chain's CDR3 is CASSTIGRVEKLFF. CDR3 nucleotides: TGTGCCAGCAGCACCATAGGGAGGGTTGAAAAACTGTTTTTT. The chain recombines TRBV7-8 with TRBJ1-4; no firm D call. This CDR3 has 14 residues. Trimming cost V 5 bases and J 7 bases, with 14 bases left between them. Germline V gene lookup returns CDR1 SGHVS and CDR2 FQNEAQ.

The genes are TRBV7-2 and TRBJ2-1, with TRBD2 as a possible D gene (7 bases). Trimming removed 4 bases from V and 2 bases from J, with 9 bases in between. This CDR3 has 14 amino acids. Germline CDR1 reads SGHTA; CDR2 reads FQGNSA. DNA for the CDR3: TGTGCCAGCAGCTCGCGGGGGCCCTACAATGAGCAGTTCTTC. Translating gives CASSSRGPYNEQFF.

The rearrangement uses TRBV6-1 and TRBJ1-2, with D tentatively TRBD1 (5 bases). The V and J ends lost 3 bases and 6 bases respectively, with 11 bases between them. The CDR3 runs 13 residues. CDR1 and CDR2 (germline): MNHNS, SASEGT. The CDR3 protein is CASSDRVFDGYTF. The CDR3 coding sequence is TGTGCCAGCAGTGACAGGGTTTTTGATGGCTACACCTTC.

The chain links TRBV28 to TRBJ1-2, with 7 bases lining up with TRBD1. Losses at the gene ends were 7 bases for V and 5 bases for J; bases not matched to a gene: 4. The CDR3 is made up of 12 amino acids. Per germline, CDR1 MDHEN and CDR2 SYDVKM. In DNA, the CDR3 is TGTGCCAGCAACCTGGGACAGTATGGCTACACCTTC. Its translation: CASNLGQYGYTF.

The V and J genes are TRBV30 and TRBJ1-2; a weak D match, TRBD1 (5 bases). CDR3 length equals 12 residues. CDR1 GTSNPN and CDR2 SVGIG come from the germline V gene (reference sequence). Trimming removed 8 bases from V and 2 bases from J, with 12 bases in between. The CDR3 bases are TGTGCCGGGGGACGGTTGAACTATGGCTACACCTTC. It encodes CAGGRLNYGYTF.

A word on this clone: At the DNA level, this CDR3 is encoded by other sequences in the same sample as well. The gene calls are TRBV30 and TRBJ2-1; D gene uncertain. Trimming removed 0 bases from V and 7 bases from J, with 7 bases in between. The CDR3 runs to 12 residues. Germline values: CDR1 GTSNPN, CDR2 SVGIG (reference sequence). The CDR3: CAWSVRGNEQFF. In DNA form, the CDR3 reads TGTGCCTGGAGTGTACGTGGGAATGAGCAGTTCTTC.

CDR3 residues: CASKSRTYGYTF. CDR3 bases: TGTGCCAGCAAGTCCCGGACCTATGGCTACACCTTC. This chain joins TRBV6-5 and TRBJ1-2; D is unresolved. CDR1 and CDR2 (germline): MNHEY, SVGAGI. With 7 bases removed from V and 4 bases from J, the gap between germline ends came to 10 bases. CDR3 length: 12 amino acids.

The V gene is TRBV18, the J gene TRBJ2-3, with 7 bases identical to TRBD2. The junction had 7 bases not matched to a gene; V was cut back by 0 bases and J by 4 bases. The CDR3 extends over 16 amino acids. CDR1 is KGHSH and CDR2 is LQKENI in the germline V gene. Written as DNA, the CDR3 is TGTGCCAGCTCACCACCGAGGGTTGCGGGGGCAGATACGCAGTATTTT. This codes for CASSPPRVAGADTQYF.

This chain joins TRBV5-4 and TRBJ2-3; 8 nucleotides line up with TRBD2. V dropped 0 bases and J dropped 4; count of bases not matched to a gene: 10. The CDR3 is 17 residues long. Germline CDR1 is SGHNT and CDR2 is YYREEE (reference sequence). This chain's CDR3 is CASSLGRAGGPSDTQYF. The CDR3 coding sequence is TGTGCCAGCAGCTTGGGACGGGCGGGGGGACCATCAGATACGCAGTATTTT.

This sequence joins TRBV30 and TRBJ2-1, with a tentative D call TRBD1 (6 bases). The CDR3 length is 15 residues. V gave up 0 bases and J gave up 9 bases, with 18 bases separating them. The germline gives CDR1 GTSNPN, CDR2 SVGIG (reference sequence). CDR3 nucleotides: TGTGCCTGGAGTGTACGTGACAGGACGATCAGTGAGCAGTTCTTC. It translates to CAWSVRDRTISEQFF.

The chain links TRBV7-9 to TRBJ1-2; 7 nucleotides agree with TRBD1. The germline V gene has CDR1 SEHNR and CDR2 FQNEAQ (reference sequence). The CDR3 extends over 14 amino acids. With 3 bases clipped from V and 6 bases from J, the junction kept 7 bases outside the gene matches. DNA of the CDR3: TGTGCCAGCAGCTTTTCGGGGACAGTGAATGGCTACACCTTC. Protein sequence: CASSFSGTVNGYTF. The whole variable domain, remainder taken from reference TRBV7-9 and TRBJ1-2, is DTGVSQNPRHKITKRGQNVTFRCDPISEHNRLYWYRQTLGQGPEFLTYFQNEAQLEKSRLLSDRFSAERPKGSFSTLEIQRTEQGDSAMYLCASSFSGTVNGYTFGSGTRLTVV.

J is TRBJ1-2 and V is TRBV7-2; D is perhaps TRBD1 (6 bases). Trimming pared 4 bases from V and 3 bases from J, leaving 15 bases between. In germline, CDR1 is SGHTA, CDR2 FQGNSA. This CDR3 is built from 15 residues. CDR3 DNA: TGTGCCAGCAGCTCACGCCAGGCAGGGGACTATGGCTACACCTTC. This gives the protein CASSSRQAGDYGYTF. Combining the CDR3 with reference TRBV7-2 and TRBJ1-2 gives the whole variable domain GAGVSQSPSNKVTEKGKDVELRCDPISGHTALYWYRQSLGQGLEFLIYFQGNSAPDKSGLPSDRFSAERTGGSVSTLTIQRTQQEDSAVYLCASSSRQAGDYGYTFGSGTRLTVV.

As regards this clone: At the DNA level, this CDR3 is encoded by other sequences in the same sample as well. The rearrangement joins TRBV18 to TRBJ2-7; perhaps TRBD1 as D (6 bases). V shed 2 bases and J shed 2 bases, with 13 bases lying between them. The CDR3 runs 15 residues. Germline lookup yields CDR1 KGHSH and CDR2 LQKENI. In nucleotides, the CDR3 is TGTGCCAGCTCACCAAAGCCGGGACAAACCTACGAGCAGTACTTC. This codes for CASSPKPGQTYEQYF.